The 8 T cell receptor beta chains given below trace back to one sample, sequenced in a study of cytomegalovirus exposure and HLA in healthy donors. In the PCR, 60 Vbeta and 13 Jbeta primers were used. Produced via immunoSEQ multiplex PCR; TCRdb's table is partial and in-frame only. The sample data list 65,000 to 90,000 clones. Sequencing used PBMCs. The receptors originated from a female donor in good health and CMV-seropositive.

The rearrangement links TRBV30 to TRBJ2-5; 8 positions agree with TRBD1. The DNA end lines up better with TRBJ2-7; the J call may be wrong. CDR1 and CDR2 from the germline V gene are GTSNPN and SVGIG (reference sequence). There are 14 residues in the CDR3. CDR3 DNA sequence: TGTGCCTGGAGTAGGACAGGGACAAGCTACGAGCAGTACTTC. Amino acids: CAWSRTGTSYEQYF.

The chain recombines TRBV6-6 with TRBJ1-2; the D gene is possibly TRBD1 (6 bases). The V end lost 3 bases, the J end lost 4 bases, and 15 bases lay between the germline ends. Germline-derived CDR1 and CDR2 are MNHNY and SVGAGI (reference sequence). This CDR3 contains 15 residues. CDR3 region: CASSYSDRASYGYTF. The CDR3 coding sequence is TGTGCCAGCAGTTATTCGGACAGAGCTTCCTATGGCTACACCTTC.

The J gene is TRBJ2-7, the V gene TRBV6-1; 7 nucleotides align to TRBD1. CDR1 and CDR2 (germline): MNHNS, SASEGT. The CDR3 is made up of 15 amino acids. Losses at the gene ends were 3 bases for V and 6 bases for J; bases not matched to a gene: 11. CDR3 loop: CASSDLQGSSVEQYF. The CDR3 DNA reads TGTGCCAGCAGTGACCTACAGGGGTCATCGGTCGAGCAGTACTTC.

Turning to this clone: Distinct nucleotide sequences in the sample also encode this CDR3. The chain is built from TRBV29-1 and TRBJ1-2; TRBD1 agrees at 7 bases. V was clipped by 7 bases and J by 2 bases; unmatched bases: 4. Germline V CDR1 and CDR2: SQVTM, ANQGSEA. The CDR3 is made up of 12 amino acids. CDR3 residues: CSADRVNYGYTF. As DNA, the CDR3 is TGCAGCGCAGACAGGGTAAACTATGGCTACACCTTC. The complete variable domain, with remaining parts taken from reference TRBV29-1 and TRBJ1-2, reads SAVISQKPSRDICQRGTSLTIQCQVDSQVTMMFWYRQQPGQSLTLIATANQGSEATYESGFVIDKFPISRPNLTFSTLTVSNMSPEDSSIYLCSADRVNYGYTFGSGTRLTVV.

The J gene is TRBJ2-7, the V gene TRBV4-3; D might be TRBD1 (7 bases). The V gene lost 2 bases and the J gene lost 5 bases, with 16 bases spanning the gap. This CDR3 is 15 amino acids long. Germline CDR1 is LGHNA and CDR2 is YSLEER. The CDR3 bases are TGCGCCAGCAGCCAAAGCTCAGGGGGGCTCCACGAGCAGTACTTC. Translating it yields CASSQSSGGLHEQYF.

The rearrangement uses TRBV30 and TRBJ2-7; 7 bases are shared with TRBD1. CDR1 GTSNPN and CDR2 SVGIG come from the germline V gene (reference sequence). CDR3 length equals 15 residues. The J segment lost 7 bases and the V segment lost 0 bases, leaving 12 bases of the junction unmatched. The DNA of the CDR3 is TGTGCCTGGAGTGTACTGGGACAGAGCCCCCCGGAGCAGTACTTC. It yields the protein CAWSVLGQSPPEQYF.

The rearrangement uses TRBV5-1 and TRBJ2-3; possible D gene TRBD2, 6 bases. Germline lookup yields CDR1 SGHRS and CDR2 YFSETQ. The V end was cut by 0 bases, the J end by 4 bases, with 9 bases between. The CDR3 runs 14 residues. The CDR3 DNA follows: TGCGCCAGCAGCTTGGGCGGGGCGGCAGATACGCAGTATTTT. This encodes CASSLGGAADTQYF.

V and J are TRBV19 and TRBJ1-2; 7 bases align to TRBD1. After removal of 4 bases from V and 5 bases from J, the junction contained 16 bases not matched to a gene. Germline V CDR1 and CDR2: LNHDA, SQIVND (reference sequence). The CDR3 runs to 17 residues. The CDR3 nucleotides are TGTGCCAGTAGTACTACCACACAGGGGACTCTCCTTTATGGCTACACCTTC. This sequence encodes CASSTTTQGTLLYGYTF.